A single sample gave rise to the 24 T cell receptor beta chains below, sequenced in a study of blood T cells in healthy people across ages. It was with a sample-barcoded 5' primer and a J-beta primer mix that a second PCR of about 6 to 11 cycles was run. Each CDR3 protein gets one entry after TCRdb re-called the 5' RACE reads with MiXCR. Of about 1.4 million distinct CDR3 sequences in the sample, 59% were seen once. What was sequenced was blood. These receptors all come from a man younger than 35 in good health.

This clonotype was seen a few times. This sequence joins TRBV5-1 and TRBJ2-3, with 13 bases matching TRBD2. The germline V gene has CDR1 SGHRS and CDR2 YFSETQ. This CDR3 contains 17 residues. V dropped 2 bases and J dropped 3; count of bases not matched to a gene: 6. The CDR3 DNA reads TGCGCCAGCAGCTTAAGGACTAGCGGGAGTGGAACAGATACGCAGTATTTT. Its protein is CASSLRTSGSGTDTQYF.

The V and J genes are TRBV9 and TRBJ2-3; perhaps TRBD1 as D (6 bases). The V end was cut by 4 bases, the J end by 2 bases, with 11 bases between. There are 14 residues in the CDR3. Germline CDR1 SGDLS, CDR2 YYNGEE. The CDR3 reads CASSLRDITDTQYF. DNA of the CDR3: TGTGCCAGCAGCTTAAGGGACATCACAGATACGCAGTATTTT.

In its sample, this clonotype was seen a few times. The chain employs TRBV5-1 and TRBJ2-3; 8 nucleotides line up with TRBD2. Losses at the gene ends were 6 bases for V and 0 bases for J; bases not matched to a gene: 3. CDR1 and CDR2 (germline): SGHRS, YFSETQ. The CDR3 has 14 residues. The chain's CDR3 is CASTREASTDTQYF. The CDR3 nucleotides are TGCGCCAGCACGCGGGAGGCAAGCACAGATACGCAGTATTTT.

The chain combines TRBV7-8 with TRBJ2-3, with no clear D. The germline gives CDR1 SGHVS, CDR2 FQNEAQ. CDR3 length: 9 amino acids. V lost 10 bases and J 5 bases, leaving 4 bases between the germline ends. The CDR3 region has the DNA TGTGCCACCGAAGATACGCAGTATTTT. Residues: CATEDTQYF. The whole variable domain, remainder taken from reference TRBV7-8 and TRBJ2-3, is GAGVSQSPRYKVAKRGQDVALRCDPISGHVSLFWYQQALGQGPEFLTYFQNEAQLDKSGLPSDRFFAERPEGSVSTLKIQRTQQEDSAVYLCATEDTQYFGPGTRLTVL.

The rearrangement joins TRBV29-1 to TRBJ2-1, with D maybe TRBD1 (6 bases). Germline-derived CDR1 and CDR2 are SQVTM and ANQGSEA. The CDR3 runs 10 residues. This CDR3 reads CGANRDEQFF. The CDR3 nucleotides are TGCGGCGCGAACAGGGACGAGCAGTTCTTC.

The J gene is TRBJ2-1, the V gene TRBV5-1; 7 nucleotides agree with TRBD2. Trimming removed 1 base from V and 1 base from J; junction bases left unmatched: 14. Germline CDR1 is SGHRS and CDR2 is YFSETQ. CDR3 length: 19 residues. The CDR3 loop is CASSLSDWAGEWSYNEQFF. DNA of the CDR3: TGCGCCAGCAGCTTGTCGGACTGGGCGGGAGAATGGTCCTACAATGAGCAGTTCTTC.

The chain's CDR3 is CASSLETSYNEQFF. CDR3 sequence (DNA): TGTGCCAGCAGCCTTGAGACTAGCTACAATGAGCAGTTCTTC. The chain employs TRBV7-2 and TRBJ2-1, with D possibly TRBD2 on 6 matching bases. Per germline, CDR1 SGHTA and CDR2 FQGNSA. Trimming shortened V by 5 bases and J by 3 bases, and 11 bases separated the two germline ends. This CDR3 has 14 amino acids.

This chain joins TRBV6-9 and TRBJ1-1; D unresolved. CDR1 is MNHGY, CDR2 SVAAGI, per germline. Trimming left V 4 bases short and J 10 bases short, with 7 bases between. This CDR3 is 10 amino acids long. The CDR3 loop is CASSCGPAFF. In nucleotides, the CDR3 is TGTGCCAGCAGTTGTGGGCCAGCTTTCTTT.

This clonotype was seen more than once but under ten times. The V call is TRBV29-1, the J call TRBJ2-7; D may be TRBD1 (6 bases). The V gene's germline CDR1 is SQVTM and CDR2 ANQGSEA. The CDR3 contains 11 residues. V was pared by 6 bases and J by 4 bases, with 10 bases between. For the CDR3, the DNA is TGCAGCGTACAGGGCATATACGAGCAGTACTTC. It codes for CSVQGIYEQYF.

The chain employs TRBV4-3 and TRBJ1-1; 7 nucleotides line up with TRBD1. Per the germline V gene, CDR1 is LGHNA and CDR2 is YSLEER. J lost 3 bases, V lost 4 bases, and 8 bases had no gene match. This CDR3 comprises 15 residues. The CDR3 region has the DNA TGCGCCAGCAGCCCATGGGGACAGCTATACACTGAAGCTTTCTTT. Residues: CASSPWGQLYTEAFF.

This clonotype occurred a few times. V gene TRBV29-1 combines with J gene TRBJ1-1; TRBD1 is a possible D gene (5 bases). Germline CDR1 is SQVTM and CDR2 is ANQGSEA. This CDR3 has 14 amino acids. V was clipped by 8 bases and J by 0 bases, with 16 bases between them. In nucleotides, the CDR3 is TGCAGCTCTGCCCTACAGGTTATGAACACTGAAGCTTTCTTT. Translated, it gives CSSALQVMNTEAFF.

This chain joins TRBV3-1 and TRBJ1-1, with D possibly TRBD1 on 5 matching bases. This CDR3 has 13 amino acids. CDR1 LGHDT and CDR2 YNNKEL come from the germline V gene (reference sequence). V was pared by 4 bases and J by 8 bases, with 14 bases between. The chain's CDR3 is CASSRGLSWEAFF. The DNA of the CDR3 is TGTGCCAGCAGCCGGGGACTCTCTTGGGAAGCTTTCTTT.

Only a few counts were recorded for this clonotype. This sequence joins TRBV7-2 and TRBJ2-5; D remains unclear. Trimming left V 3 bases short and J 6 bases short, with 20 bases between. This CDR3 region has 16 residues. The germline V gene encodes CDR1 SGHTA and CDR2 FQGNSA. The chain's CDR3 is CASSFRTTPREKTQYF. The CDR3 DNA reads as TGTGCCAGCAGCTTTAGGACGACTCCTAGGGAAAAGACCCAGTACTTC.

This clonotype came up a few times. This chain links TRBV6-5 with TRBJ1-2; D is ambiguous. V was clipped by 0 bases and J by 4 bases, with 12 bases between them. The CDR3 spans 15 residues. Germline CDR1 MNHEY, CDR2 SVGAGI. CDR3 loop: CASSYSWQQSYGYTF. As DNA, the CDR3 is TGTGCCAGCAGTTACTCGTGGCAGCAAAGCTATGGCTACACCTTC.

This clonotype occurred a few times. The CDR3 nucleotides are TGCAGTGCTATACAATTAGCGGGGGGGGCCCAGGAGACCCAGTACTTC. Protein product: CSAIQLAGGAQETQYF. The chain employs TRBV20-1 and TRBJ2-5, with 11 bases that match TRBD2. The CDR3 totals 16 residues. The V and J ends lost 4 bases and 5 bases, in that order; junction bases with no gene match: 12. CDR1 and CDR2 from the germline V gene are DFQATT and SNEGSKA (reference sequence).

The chain uses TRBV5-1 and TRBJ2-1, with a tentative D call TRBD2 (5 bases). V was shortened by 4 bases and J by 4 bases, with 15 bases between the two germline ends. CDR3 length: 15 amino acids. Germline V CDR1 and CDR2: SGHRS, YFSETQ. CDR3 in DNA: TGCGCCAGCAGCCCGATAGGGAGCGTTTACAATGAGCAGTTCTTC. It specifies CASSPIGSVYNEQFF.

The V and J genes are TRBV11-1 and TRBJ2-3, with TRBD1 as a possible D gene (6 bases). V shed 6 bases and J shed 1 base, with 14 bases lying between them. The germline V gene has CDR1 SGHAT and CDR2 FQDESV (reference sequence). The CDR3 runs 15 residues. This chain's CDR3 is CASRLRDKRTDTQYF. The CDR3 region has the DNA TGTGCCAGCAGACTCCGGGACAAACGCACAGATACGCAGTATTTT.

This clonotype was seen more than once but under ten times. This chain links TRBV20-1 with TRBJ1-1; no firm D call. V shed 3 bases and J shed 1 base, with 6 bases lying between them. The length of the CDR3 is 12 residues. Per germline, CDR1 DFQATT and CDR2 SNEGSKA (reference sequence). The CDR3 DNA follows: TGCAGTGCTAGCGGCGGGAACACTGAAGCTTTCTTT. It encodes CSASGGNTEAFF.

This clonotype came up once. The chain employs TRBV5-1 and TRBJ2-3; 7 nucleotides match TRBD1. The ends lost 3 bases at V and 4 bases at J; junction bases unmatched: 11. Germline CDR1 is SGHRS and CDR2 is YFSETQ. This CDR3 has 16 residues. CDR3 coding DNA: TGCGCCAGCAGCTGGTCCGGGACAGTCCTCCCAGATACGCAGTATTTT. This translates into CASSWSGTVLPDTQYF.

V and J are TRBV5-1 and TRBJ2-6; TRBD1 agrees at 12 bases. CDR3 length: 17 amino acids. Germline CDR1 is SGHRS and CDR2 is YFSETQ. With V trimmed by 3 bases and J by 1 base, 2 bases remained unmatched. Here the CDR3 DNA reads TGCGCCAGCAGCTGGGGACAGGGGGCATCTGGGGCCAACGTCCTGACTTTC. Protein product: CASSWGQGASGANVLTF.

This chain links TRBV2 with TRBJ2-5; 7 bases match TRBD1. CDR1 and CDR2 from the germline V gene are SNHLY and FYNNEI. The V gene end was trimmed by 5 bases and the J gene end by 5 bases; junction bases not matched to a gene: 14. This CDR3 has 16 residues. The CDR3 DNA follows: TGTGCCAGCAGTTGGGACAGCCTCAGTCCCAAGGAGACCCAGTACTTC. Its protein product is CASSWDSLSPKETQYF. Using reference TRBV2 and TRBJ2-5 for the parts outside the CDR3, the full variable domain is EPEVTQTPSHQVTQMGQEVILRCVPISNHLYFYWYRQILGQKVEFLVSFYNNEISEKSEIFDDQFSVERPDGSNFTLKIRSTKLEDSAMYFCASSWDSLSPKETQYFGPGTRLLVL.

The chain links TRBV12-3 or TRBV12-4 to TRBJ2-3; 8 nucleotides match TRBD1. The length of the CDR3 is 16 residues. The V and J ends lost 10 bases and 4 bases, in that order; junction bases with no gene match: 16. CDR3 sequence (DNA): TGTGCCACCTCCCGAGGACAGGGTAGTAGCCCAGATACGCAGTATTTT. This encodes CATSRGQGSSPDTQYF.

V and J are TRBV5-8 and TRBJ2-7; 8 bases fit TRBD2. The CDR3 sequence is 16 residues long. Germline assignment: CDR1 SGHTS and CDR2 YDEGEE. V shed 4 bases and J 6 bases; nucleotides not matched to a gene: 15. Here the CDR3 DNA reads TGTGCCAGCAGCAAACCGGTGGTAGCGGGACTCGGCGAGCAGTACTTC. It specifies CASSKPVVAGLGEQYF. The whole variable domain, filled in from reference TRBV5-8 and TRBJ2-7, reads EAGVTQSPTHLIKTRGQQATLRCSPISGHTSVYWYQQALGLGLQFLLWYDEGEERNRGNFPPRFSGRQFPNYSSELNVNALELEDSALYLCASSKPVVAGLGEQYFGPGTRLTVT.

The chain uses TRBV12-3 or TRBV12-4 and TRBJ2-5, with 7 bases aligning to TRBD2. The CDR3 spans 16 residues. Trimming cost V 2 bases and J 5 bases; bases outside gene matches: 11. The CDR3 region has the DNA TGTGCCAGCAGTTTATTTTCGGGGGGTCGGCAGGAGACCCAGTACTTC. Protein: CASSLFSGGRQETQYF.